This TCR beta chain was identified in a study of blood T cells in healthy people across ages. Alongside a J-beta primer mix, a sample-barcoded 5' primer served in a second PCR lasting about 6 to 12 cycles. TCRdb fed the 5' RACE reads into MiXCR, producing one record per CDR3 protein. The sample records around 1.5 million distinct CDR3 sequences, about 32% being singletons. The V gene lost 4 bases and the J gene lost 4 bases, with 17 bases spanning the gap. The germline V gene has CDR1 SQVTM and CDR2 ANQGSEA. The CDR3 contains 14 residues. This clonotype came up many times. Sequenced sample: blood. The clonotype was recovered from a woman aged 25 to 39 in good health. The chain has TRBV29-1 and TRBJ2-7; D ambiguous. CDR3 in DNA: TGCAGCGTTGTTTATTCGCACCTCCCATACGAGCAGTACTTC. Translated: CSVVYSHLPYEQYF.